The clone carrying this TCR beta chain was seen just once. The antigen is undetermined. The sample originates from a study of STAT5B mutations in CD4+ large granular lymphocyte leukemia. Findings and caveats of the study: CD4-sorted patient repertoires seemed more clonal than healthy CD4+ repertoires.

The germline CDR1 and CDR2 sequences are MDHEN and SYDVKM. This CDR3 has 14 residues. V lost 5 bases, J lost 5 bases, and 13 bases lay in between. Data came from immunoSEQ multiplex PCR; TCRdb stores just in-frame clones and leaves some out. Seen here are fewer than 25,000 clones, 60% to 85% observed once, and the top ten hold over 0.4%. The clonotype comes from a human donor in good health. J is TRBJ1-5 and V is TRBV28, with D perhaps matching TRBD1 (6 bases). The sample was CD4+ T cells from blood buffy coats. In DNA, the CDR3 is TGTGCCAGCAGTGCCTACAGGGTCCATCAGCCCCAGCATTTT. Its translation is CASSAYRVHQPQHF.